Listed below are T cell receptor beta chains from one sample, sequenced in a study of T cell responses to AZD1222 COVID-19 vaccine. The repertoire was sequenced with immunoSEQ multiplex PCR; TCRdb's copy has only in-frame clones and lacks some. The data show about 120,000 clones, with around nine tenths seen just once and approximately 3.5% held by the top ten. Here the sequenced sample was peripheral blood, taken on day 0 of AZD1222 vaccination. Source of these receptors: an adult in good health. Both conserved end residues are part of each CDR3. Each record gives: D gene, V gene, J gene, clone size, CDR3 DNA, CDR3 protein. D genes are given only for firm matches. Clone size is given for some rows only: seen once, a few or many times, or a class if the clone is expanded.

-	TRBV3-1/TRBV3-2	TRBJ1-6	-	TGTGCCAGCAGCCGCCCGGTAGATAATTCACCCCTCCACTTT	CASSRPVDNSPLHF
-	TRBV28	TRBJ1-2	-	TGTGCCAGCAGTTCTGAAAGTAGGCCAGCGGTAACTAACTATGGCTACACCTTC	CASSSESRPAVTNYGYTF
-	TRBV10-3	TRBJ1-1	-	TGTGCCATCACACTGGGGGGGAACACTGAAGCTTTCTTT	CAITLGGNTEAFF
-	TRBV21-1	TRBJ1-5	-	TGTGCCAGCAGCAACAGGGTGAGCAATCAGCCCCAGCATTTT	CASSNRVSNQPQHF
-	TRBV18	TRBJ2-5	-	TGTGCCAGCTCACGGCCGGGACTCGCAGAGACCCAGTACTTC	CASSRPGLAETQYF
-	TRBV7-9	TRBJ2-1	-	TGTGCCAGCACCCTCGGGACCACCGCGAACAATGAGCAGTTCTTC	CASTLGTTANNEQFF
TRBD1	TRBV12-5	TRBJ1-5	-	TGTGCTAGTGGTTTGGGGTCACAGGGGAATCAGCCCCAGCATTTT	CASGLGSQGNQPQHF
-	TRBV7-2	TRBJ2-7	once	TGTGCCAGCAGCTTAGAATTGGGACTGCCTGGAAGGCAGTACTTC	CASSLELGLPGRQYF
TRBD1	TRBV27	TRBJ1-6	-	TGTGCCAGCAGGGGGACAGGCCAAAATTCACCCCTCCACTTT	CASRGTGQNSPLHF
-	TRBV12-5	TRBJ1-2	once	TGTGCTAGTGGTTATGGGCCAGACTATGGCTACACCTTC	CASGYGPDYGYTF
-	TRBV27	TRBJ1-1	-	TGTGCCAGCGGTAAACAGAACATGAACACTGAAGCTTTCTTT	CASGKQNMNTEAFF
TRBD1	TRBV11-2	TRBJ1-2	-	TGTGCCAGCAGCCCTATGGGACAGGGGACCTCGGCGGGCTACACCTTC	CASSPMGQGTSAGYTF
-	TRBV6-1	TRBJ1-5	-	TGTGCCAGCAGTGAATTCGGCGGGCAGCGCAATCAGCCCCAGCATTTT	CASSEFGGQRNQPQHF
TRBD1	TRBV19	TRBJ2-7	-	TGTGCCAGTAGCAAGGGACAGATCTACGAGCAGTACTTC	CASSKGQIYEQYF
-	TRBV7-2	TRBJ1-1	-	TGTGCCAGCAGCTCCTTGGGGGGGACTGAAGCTTTCTTT	CASSSLGGTEAFF
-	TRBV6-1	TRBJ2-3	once	TGTGCCAGCAGTGAGGGTTGGACAGATACGCAGTATTTT	CASSEGWTDTQYF
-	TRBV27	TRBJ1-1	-	TGTGCCAGCAGATCCACAGGGAACACTGAAGCTTTCTTT	CASRSTGNTEAFF
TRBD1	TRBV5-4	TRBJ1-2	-	TGTGCCAGCAGCATGACCGGGACAGGGGGTTATGGCTACACCTTC	CASSMTGTGGYGYTF
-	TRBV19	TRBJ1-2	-	TGTGCCAGTAGTATAGATCAGCGACCCTATGGCTACACCTTC	CASSIDQRPYGYTF
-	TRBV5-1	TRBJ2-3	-	TGCGCCAGCAGCTTGGGACTTAGAGGGGCAAGCGCAGATACGCAGTATTTT	CASSLGLRGASADTQYF
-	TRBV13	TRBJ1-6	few	TGTGCCAGCAGCTTATACGGTTCACCCCTCCACTTT	CASSLYGSPLHF
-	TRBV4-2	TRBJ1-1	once	TGTGCCAGCAGCCTTGAGCCTCAAGGACGGTTCATGAACACTGAAGCTTTCTTT	CASSLEPQGRFMNTEAFF
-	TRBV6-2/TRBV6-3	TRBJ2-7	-	TGTGCCAGCAGTTACGCGGGGATCATCTACGAGCAGTACTTC	CASSYAGIIYEQYF
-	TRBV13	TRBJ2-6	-	TGTGCCAGCAGCTCACGACCGGCCTCTGGGGCCAACGTCCTGACTTTC	CASSSRPASGANVLTF
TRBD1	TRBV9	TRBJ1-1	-	TGTGCCAGCAGCGCCAACAGGGGCCGGTACACTGAAGCTTTCTTT	CASSANRGRYTEAFF
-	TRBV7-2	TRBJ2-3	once	TGTGCCAGCAGCTCCTCGGGGGCCCGAGGAGATACGCAGTATTTT	CASSSSGARGDTQYF
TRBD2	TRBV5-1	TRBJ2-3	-	TGCGCCAGCAGCCCCGGGACTAGCGGGGGGACCACAGATACGCAGTATTTT	CASSPGTSGGTTDTQYF
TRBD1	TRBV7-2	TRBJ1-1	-	TGTGCCAGCAGCTTAACTCCGGACAGGGGGACTGAAGCTTTCTTT	CASSLTPDRGTEAFF